This T cell receptor beta chain was captured by sequencing in a study of cytomegalovirus exposure and HLA in healthy donors. This PCR relied on a set of 60 Vbeta primers and 13 Jbeta primers. TCRdb's table, derived via immunoSEQ multiplex PCR, lists solely in-frame clones and lacks some. This table holds approximately 240,000 clones, approximately 80% found once. This CDR3 is built from 12 residues. Trimming removed 11 bases at V and 4 bases at J, with 14 bases between. Germline V gene lookup returns CDR1 MDHEN and CDR2 SYDVKM. The rearrangement links TRBV28 to TRBJ1-2; a weak D match, TRBD1 (5 bases). This TCR was recovered from a woman aged 40 to 50 in good health and CMV-seronegative. Sequences were obtained from PBMCs. The CDR3 region has the DNA TGTGCCTGCCAGACAGACACCTATGGCTACACCTTC. Protein sequence: CACQTDTYGYTF.